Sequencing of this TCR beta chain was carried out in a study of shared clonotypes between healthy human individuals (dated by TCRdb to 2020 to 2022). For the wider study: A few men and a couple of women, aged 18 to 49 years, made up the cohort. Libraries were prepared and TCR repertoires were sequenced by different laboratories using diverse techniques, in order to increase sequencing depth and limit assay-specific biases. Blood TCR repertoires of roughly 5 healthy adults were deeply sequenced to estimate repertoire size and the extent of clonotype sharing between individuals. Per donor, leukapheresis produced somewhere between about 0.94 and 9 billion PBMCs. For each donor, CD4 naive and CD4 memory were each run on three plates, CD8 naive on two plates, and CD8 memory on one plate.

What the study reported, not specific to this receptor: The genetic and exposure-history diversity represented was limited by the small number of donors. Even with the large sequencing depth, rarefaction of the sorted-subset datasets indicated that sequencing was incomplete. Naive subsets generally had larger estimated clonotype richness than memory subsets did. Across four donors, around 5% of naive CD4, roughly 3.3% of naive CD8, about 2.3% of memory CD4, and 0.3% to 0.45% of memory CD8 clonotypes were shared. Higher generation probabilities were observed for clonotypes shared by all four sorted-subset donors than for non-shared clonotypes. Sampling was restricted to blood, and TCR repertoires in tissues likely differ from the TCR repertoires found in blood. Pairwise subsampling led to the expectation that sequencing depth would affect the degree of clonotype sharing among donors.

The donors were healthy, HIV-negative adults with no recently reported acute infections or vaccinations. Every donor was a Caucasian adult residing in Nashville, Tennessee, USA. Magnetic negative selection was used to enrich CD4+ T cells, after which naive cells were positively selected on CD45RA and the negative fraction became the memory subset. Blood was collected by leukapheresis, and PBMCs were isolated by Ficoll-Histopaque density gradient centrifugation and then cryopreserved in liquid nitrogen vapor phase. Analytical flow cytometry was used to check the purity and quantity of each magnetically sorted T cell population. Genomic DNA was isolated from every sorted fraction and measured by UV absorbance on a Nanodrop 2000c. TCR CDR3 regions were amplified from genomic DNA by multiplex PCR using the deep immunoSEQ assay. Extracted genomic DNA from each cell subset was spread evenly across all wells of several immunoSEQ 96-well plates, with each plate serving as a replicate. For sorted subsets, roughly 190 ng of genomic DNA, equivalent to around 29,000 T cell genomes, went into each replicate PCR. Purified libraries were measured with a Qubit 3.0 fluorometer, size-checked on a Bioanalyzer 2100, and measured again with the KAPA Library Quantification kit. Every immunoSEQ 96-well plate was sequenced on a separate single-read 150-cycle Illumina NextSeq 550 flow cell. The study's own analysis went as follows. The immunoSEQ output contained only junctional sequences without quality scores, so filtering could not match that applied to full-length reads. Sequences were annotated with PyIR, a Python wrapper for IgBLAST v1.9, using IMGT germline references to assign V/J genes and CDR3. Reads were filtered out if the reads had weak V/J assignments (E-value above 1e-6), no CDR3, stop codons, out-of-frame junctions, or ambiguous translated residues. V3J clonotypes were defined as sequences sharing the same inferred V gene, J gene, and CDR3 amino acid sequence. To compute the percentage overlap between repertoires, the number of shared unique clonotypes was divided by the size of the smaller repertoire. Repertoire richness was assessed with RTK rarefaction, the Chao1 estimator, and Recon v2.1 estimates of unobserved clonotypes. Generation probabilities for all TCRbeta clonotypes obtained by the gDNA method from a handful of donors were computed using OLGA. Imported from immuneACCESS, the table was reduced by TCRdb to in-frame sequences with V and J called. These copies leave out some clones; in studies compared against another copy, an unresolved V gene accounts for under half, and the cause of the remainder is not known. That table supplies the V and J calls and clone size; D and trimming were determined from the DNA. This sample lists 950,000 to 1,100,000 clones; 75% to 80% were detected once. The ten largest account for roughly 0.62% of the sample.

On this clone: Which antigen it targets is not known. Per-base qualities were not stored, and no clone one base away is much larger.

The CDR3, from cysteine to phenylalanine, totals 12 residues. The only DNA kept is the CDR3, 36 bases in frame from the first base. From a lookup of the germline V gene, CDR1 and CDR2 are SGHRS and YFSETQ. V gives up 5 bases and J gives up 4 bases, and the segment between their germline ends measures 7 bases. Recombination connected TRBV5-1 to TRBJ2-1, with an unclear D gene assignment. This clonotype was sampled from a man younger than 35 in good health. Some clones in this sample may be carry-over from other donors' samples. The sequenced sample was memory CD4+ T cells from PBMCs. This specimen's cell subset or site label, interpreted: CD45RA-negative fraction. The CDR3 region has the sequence CASRLEYNEQFF. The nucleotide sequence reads TGCGCCAGCAGGCTGGAGTACAATGAGCAGTTCTTC.